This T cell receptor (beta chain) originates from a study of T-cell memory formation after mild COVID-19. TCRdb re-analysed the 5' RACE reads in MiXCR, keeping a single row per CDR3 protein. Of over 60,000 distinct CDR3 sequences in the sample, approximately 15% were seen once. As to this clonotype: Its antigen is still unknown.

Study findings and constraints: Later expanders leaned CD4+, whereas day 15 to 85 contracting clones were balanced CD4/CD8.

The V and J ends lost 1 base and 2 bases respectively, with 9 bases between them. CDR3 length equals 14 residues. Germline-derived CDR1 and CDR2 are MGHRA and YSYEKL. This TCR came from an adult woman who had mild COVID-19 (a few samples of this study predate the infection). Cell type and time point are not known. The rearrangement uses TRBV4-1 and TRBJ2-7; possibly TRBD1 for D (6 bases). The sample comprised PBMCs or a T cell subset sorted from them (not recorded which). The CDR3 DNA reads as TGCGCCAGCAGCCAAGGGGGGCCTACCTACGAGCAGTACTTC. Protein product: CASSQGGPTYEQYF.